Reported below is one T cell receptor (beta chain). The CDR3 consists of 16 residues. Trimming took 2 bases from V and 1 from J; bases not matched to a gene: 4. The germline gives CDR1 KGHSH, CDR2 LQKENI. Authors' methods: Scientists estimated how many nucleated cells there were by amplifying reference gene primers. Profiled with immunoSEQ multiplex PCR; TCRdb holds only in-frame clones, not every one. V and J calls and clone size are as listed in that table; D and trimming were resolved from the DNA. The data show roughly 300,000 clones, 65% to 90% seen once. The data were taken from a study of blood T cell repertoires in COVID-19. For the study at large: The study drew acute and convalescent COVID-19 samples from the United States, Italy and Spain. The analysed material was cDNA or gDNA that came from T cells, B-cell-depleted T cells, or PBMCs.

This TCR came from an older woman with active or convalescent COVID-19. The genes are TRBV18 and TRBJ1-1; TRBD1 aligns across 10 bases. Sequences were obtained from peripheral blood. CDR3 residues: CASSPWRDRGNTEAFF. CDR3 nucleotide sequence: TGTGCCAGCTCACCATGGCGGGACAGGGGGAACACTGAAGCTTTCTTT.